This T cell receptor (beta chain) was sequenced in a study of early T cells in non-severe SARS-CoV-2 infection. TCRdb fed the 5' RACE reads into MiXCR, producing one record per CDR3 protein. The data contain over 45,000 distinct CDR3 sequences, about 7.6% of them seen just once; the ten biggest clones take up roughly a tenth. This clonotype was recorded at least ten times. The V gene end was trimmed by 7 bases and the J gene end by 3 bases; junction bases not matched to a gene: 6. There are 14 residues in the CDR3. Germline CDR1 WSHSY, CDR2 SAAADI. Sequencing was performed on whole blood, taken at baseline. The chain carries TRBV10-2 and TRBJ2-1, with 7 bases aligning to TRBD1. The receptor's source is an adult who was a healthcare worker with PCR-confirmed SARS-CoV-2 infection or an uninfected control (not recorded which). CDR3 coding DNA: TGCGCCAGCAAAACCGGGACAGACTACAATGAGCAGTTCTTC. Its translation is CASKTGTDYNEQFF.